The T cell receptor (beta chain) described here comes from a study of CD8 T cells in ankylosing spondylitis. Germline CDR1 is MNHEY and CDR2 is SVGEGT. V was pared by 5 bases and J by 5 bases, with 6 bases of the junction left unmatched. The CDR3 runs to 16 residues. A quantitative 5'-RACE method, one with molecular barcodes, was used to make TCR beta libraries. TCRdb used MiXCR to reprocess the 5' RACE reads, holding one entry per CDR3 protein. The sample has around 210,000 distinct CDR3 sequences, approximately 8.4% seen once. General study findings and limits: In ankylosing spondylitis patients, matched synovial fluid reportedly showed significant enrichment of disease-linked clones. A motif of roughly eight highly homologous TCR beta variants was seen as apparently characteristic of ankylosing spondylitis blood.

This clonotype has at least ten counts. No antigen is known for it. The material sequenced was blood, either unsorted or a sorted T cell fraction (not recorded which). V gene TRBV6-2 or TRBV6-3 combines with J gene TRBJ2-1; 13 nucleotides line up with TRBD2. The clonotype was recovered from a female donor with ankylosing spondylitis or in good health (not recorded which). CDR3 in amino acids: CASSRPTSGRDNEQFF. The CDR3 coding sequence is TGTGCCAGCAGTCGACCCACTAGCGGGAGGGACAATGAGCAGTTCTTC.